This T cell receptor beta chain was identified in a study of blood T cell repertoires in COVID-19. Germline V gene lookup returns CDR1 SGHAT and CDR2 FQNNGV. The CDR3 runs to 14 residues. The trim removed 5 bases at V and 6 bases at J, leaving 7 bases unmatched. Clones were read by immunoSEQ multiplex PCR, and TCRdb kept only the in-frame ones, dropping some. Among 150,000 to 200,000 clones listed, 70% to 80% were seen once. This rearrangement joins TRBV11-2 to TRBJ2-1; 7 bases align to TRBD1. The sequence was obtained from a woman aged 40 to 50 with COVID-19, enrolled during active disease. The sequencing input was peripheral blood. The CDR3 bases are TGTGCCAGCAGCCTACTCGACAGGGTCAATGAGCAGTTCTTC. This codes for CASSLLDRVNEQFF.